Detailed here is one T cell receptor (beta chain). Trimming left V 5 bases short and J 1 base short, with 18 bases between. CDR3 length: 16 residues. Per the germline V gene, CDR1 is SGHTA and CDR2 is FQGNSA. A sample-barcoded 5' primer and a J-beta primer mix were used in a second PCR of roughly 6 to 11 cycles. A 12-random-nucleotide template-switch adaptor tagged each cDNA molecule. TCRdb used MiXCR to reprocess the 5' RACE reads, holding one entry per CDR3 protein. The sample holds 1,800,000 or so distinct CDR3 sequences; roughly two fifths are singletons and the top ten take 23%. The data derive from a study of blood T cells in healthy people across ages.

The sequence came from a human donor in good health. The sequencing input was blood. This rearrangement joins TRBV7-2 to TRBJ2-7; D is possibly TRBD2 (7 bases). CDR3 region: CASSALRRGASYEQYF. The CDR3 DNA is TGTGCCAGCAGCGCCTTGCGTCGGGGGGCGTCCTACGAGCAGTACTTC.